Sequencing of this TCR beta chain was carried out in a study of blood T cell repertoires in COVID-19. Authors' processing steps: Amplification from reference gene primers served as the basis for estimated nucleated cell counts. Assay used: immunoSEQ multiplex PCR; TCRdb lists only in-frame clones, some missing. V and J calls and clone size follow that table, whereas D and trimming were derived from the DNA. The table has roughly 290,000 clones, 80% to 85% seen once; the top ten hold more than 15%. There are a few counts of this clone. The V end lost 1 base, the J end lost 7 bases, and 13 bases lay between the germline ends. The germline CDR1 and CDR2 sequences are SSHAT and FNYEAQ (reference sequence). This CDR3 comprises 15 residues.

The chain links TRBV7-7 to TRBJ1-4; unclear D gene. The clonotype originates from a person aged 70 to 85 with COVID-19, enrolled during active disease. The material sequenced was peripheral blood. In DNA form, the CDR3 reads TGTGCCAGCAGCTTAGGGGCCCAGGCGGGTGAAAAACTGTTTTTT. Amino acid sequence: CASSLGAQAGEKLFF.